The next 21 T cell receptor beta chains were all read from a single sample in a study of post-analysis software for immune sequencing data. TCR beta libraries were prepared from cDNA with unique molecular identifiers. TCRdb redid the calling of the PCR reads with MiXCR, one entry per CDR3 protein. The sample lists approximately 570,000 distinct CDR3 sequences; roughly 45% were seen once. No antigen has been identified for these receptors. General study findings and limits: Patients had higher frequencies than controls of roughly 5 TRBV segments, including TRBV5-6, TRBV5-1 and TRBV20-1.

Sequencing input: blood. These TCRs come from a girl between 5 and 17 years old with multiple sclerosis.

J is TRBJ1-6 and V is TRBV5-1; D gene unclear. CDR1 and CDR2 from the germline V gene are SGHRS and YFSETQ. The germline V and J ends were trimmed by 1 base and 3 bases, with 14 bases remaining between them. The CDR3 covers 17 residues. CDR3 DNA: TGCGCCAGCAGCTTGTACTGGAGCATTGACTATAATTCACCCCTCCACTTT. Translated: CASSLYWSIDYNSPLHF.

V is TRBV6-5 and J is TRBJ1-1; TRBD1 might be the D (5 bases). The CDR3 sequence is 13 residues long. The germline CDR1 and CDR2 sequences are MNHEY and SVGAGI. Between the trimmed V and J ends, which lost 3 bases and 4 bases, there was a span of 9 bases. The CDR3 spells CASSYRGTTEAFF. The CDR3 region has the DNA TGTGCCAGCAGTTATAGAGGGACCACTGAAGCTTTCTTT.

The CDR3 bases are TGCGCCAGCTATGGGCGGGAGATGTGGACAGATACGCAGTATTTT. It yields the protein CASYGREMWTDTQYF. The rearrangement uses TRBV10-2 and TRBJ2-3; 7 bases fit TRBD2. J gave up 3 bases and V 8 bases, and 11 bases lay outside the gene matches. The germline gives CDR1 WSHSY, CDR2 SAAADI. The CDR3 runs to 15 residues.

This clonotype has more than one count but fewer than ten. The rearrangement links TRBV10-3 to TRBJ1-2; no clear D. Germline V gene sequence: CDR1 ENHRY, CDR2 SYGVKD. The CDR3 is 13 residues long. V lost 2 bases, J lost 6 bases, and 10 bases lay in between. The CDR3 DNA reads TGTGCCATCAGTGAGACTGACGCGCATGGCTACACCTTC. As protein: CAISETDAHGYTF.

The chain carries TRBV7-6 and TRBJ2-1; possibly TRBD2 for D (5 bases). This CDR3 is built from 14 residues. Trimming removed 1 base from V and 10 bases from J, with 14 bases in between. Looked up from germline, CDR1 is SGHVS and CDR2 is FNYEAQ. CDR3 amino acids: CASSLGMGSWEQFF. The CDR3 DNA sequence: TGTGCCAGCAGCTTAGGAATGGGGAGTTGGGAGCAGTTCTTC.

This clonotype was seen more than once but under ten times. J is TRBJ2-7 and V is TRBV12-3 or TRBV12-4; tentative D call: TRBD1 (5 bases). This CDR3 comprises 13 residues. Trimming stripped 3 bases from V and 3 bases from J, with 9 bases between. CDR3 region: CASSLNRFYEQYF. Written as DNA, the CDR3 is TGTGCCAGCAGTTTGAACAGGTTCTACGAGCAGTACTTC.

This clonotype was observed a handful of times. The CDR3 DNA reads as TGTGCCAGCAGTTCTGACATCTATGGCTACACCTTC. Translating gives CASSSDIYGYTF. J is TRBJ1-2 and V is TRBV27; D remains unclear. V shed 4 bases and J shed 4 bases, with 7 bases lying between them. There are 12 residues in the CDR3. Germline V gene lookup returns CDR1 MNHEY and CDR2 SMNVEV (reference sequence).

The chain links TRBV12-3 or TRBV12-4 to TRBJ2-6, with D tentatively TRBD1 (6 bases). The CDR3 spans 18 residues. Trimming cost V 6 bases and J 1 base, with 19 bases left between them. The chain's CDR3 is CASRRTVGYLSGANVLTF. The CDR3 nucleotides read TGTGCCAGCAGACGGACAGTGGGTTACTTGTCTGGGGCCAACGTCCTGACTTTC.

This clonotype was seen a few times. V usage is TRBV28 and J usage is TRBJ2-7; D remains unclear. CDR1 and CDR2 (germline): MDHEN, SYDVKM. CDR3 length: 14 amino acids. Trimming took off 6 bases at V and 7 bases at J, with 19 bases between the two ends. CDR3 protein: CASSTNQVPEEQYF. The CDR3 nucleotides read TGTGCCAGCAGCACCAACCAGGTACCCGAAGAGCAGTACTTC.

This chain connects TRBV13 to TRBJ2-4; TRBD1 agrees at 9 bases. Near its end, the DNA agrees better with TRBJ2-5, so the J call may be wrong. Germline CDR1 and CDR2: PRHDT and FYEKMQ (reference sequence). CDR3 length: 16 residues. Here the CDR3 reads CASSFRRQGGEETQYF. In DNA, the CDR3 is TGTGCCAGCAGCTTCCGAAGACAGGGGGGAGAGGAGACCCAGTACTTC.

This clonotype was seen more than once but under ten times. The V call is TRBV6-2 or TRBV6-3, the J call TRBJ2-1; D may be TRBD1 or TRBD2 (5 bases each). CDR3 length: 13 residues. CDR1 MNHEY and CDR2 SVGEGT come from the germline V gene. Trimming stripped 7 bases from V and 9 bases from J, with 16 bases between. Written as DNA, the CDR3 is TGTGCCAGCACCGGGACGGGGCTTCTTGAGCAGTTCTTC. This codes for CASTGTGLLEQFF.

The chain is built from TRBV12-3 or TRBV12-4 and TRBJ2-5; a weak D match, TRBD2 (5 bases). Trimming stripped 1 base from V and 11 bases from J, with 17 bases between. CDR3 length: 14 amino acids. CDR3 loop: CASSLVGWDGEQYF. The CDR3 coding sequence is TGTGCCAGCAGTTTAGTGGGATGGGATGGGGAGCAGTACTTC.

The chain couples TRBV5-1 to TRBJ2-3; TRBD2 matches at 13 bases. Looked up from germline, CDR1 is SGHRS and CDR2 is YFSETQ. J lost 3 bases, V lost 5 bases, and 6 bases had no gene match. CDR3 length: 16 amino acids. CDR3 bases: TGCGCCAGCAGAGAGGGGACTAGCGGGATTACAGATACGCAGTATTTT. Translated: CASREGTSGITDTQYF.

This clonotype was detected a few times. In DNA, the CDR3 is TGCGCCAGCAGAGGGGGCGGAGGCTCCTACGAGCAGTACTTC. It translates to CASRGGGGSYEQYF. The rearrangement joins TRBV5-1 to TRBJ2-7; 7 bases agree with TRBD1. The CDR3 is made up of 14 amino acids. Trimming took 5 bases from V and 0 from J; bases not matched to a gene: 5. Per germline, CDR1 SGHRS and CDR2 YFSETQ. The full variable domain, its missing parts supplied by reference TRBV5-1 and TRBJ2-7, is KAGVTQTPRYLIKTRGQQVTLSCSPISGHRSVSWYQQTPGQGLQFLFEYFSETQRNKGNFPGRFSGRQFSNSRSEMNVSTLELGDSALYLCASRGGGGSYEQYFGPGTRLTVT.

J is TRBJ2-1 and V is TRBV12-3 or TRBV12-4; 7 positions match TRBD2. V shed 7 bases, J shed 1 base, and the junction held 13 bases outside the gene matches. The CDR3 length is 17 residues. The CDR3 reads CASTPVVAGVSYNEQFF. The DNA of the CDR3 is TGTGCCAGCACCCCGGTAGTGGCGGGAGTGTCCTACAATGAGCAGTTCTTC.

This clonotype has more than one count but fewer than ten. This rearrangement joins TRBV29-1 to TRBJ2-7; D is possibly TRBD2 (5 bases). The length of the CDR3 is 11 residues. Germline values: CDR1 SQVTM, CDR2 ANQGSEA. Between the trimmed V and J ends, which lost 3 bases and 4 bases, there was a span of 7 bases. CDR3 nucleotide sequence: TGCAGCGTTGACGGGGAATACGAGCAGTACTTC. Encoded protein: CSVDGEYEQYF.

This rearrangement joins TRBV27 to TRBJ2-7; unclear D gene. The CDR3 runs 13 residues. Trimming took 1 base from V and 0 from J, leaving 4 bases between them. Germline V gene lookup returns CDR1 MNHEY and CDR2 SMNVEV (reference sequence). CDR3 bases: TGTGCCAGCAGTTTATTCACCTCCTACGAGCAGTACTTC. Translation: CASSLFTSYEQYF.

The J gene is TRBJ2-7, the V gene TRBV29-1; 8 bases align to TRBD1. CDR3 length: 15 amino acids. From germline, CDR1 is SQVTM and CDR2 ANQGSEA. The J segment lost 0 bases and the V segment lost 3 bases, leaving 7 bases of the junction unmatched. The CDR3 sequence is CSVDGTGPSSYEQYF. The CDR3 region has the DNA TGCAGCGTTGATGGGACAGGACCAAGCTCCTACGAGCAGTACTTC.

This clonotype has only a few counts. The chain carries TRBV29-1 and TRBJ2-1; 16 positions agree with TRBD2. With 3 bases clipped from V and 8 bases from J, the junction kept 4 bases outside the gene matches. CDR1 SQVTM and CDR2 ANQGSEA come from the germline V gene. The CDR3 covers 15 residues. This CDR3 is CSVETGLAGGDEQFF. The CDR3, as DNA: TGCAGCGTTGAGACGGGACTAGCGGGGGGGGATGAGCAGTTCTTC.

The gene calls are TRBV3-1 and TRBJ2-5; D call uncertain. The CDR3 consists of 14 residues. V dropped 5 bases and J dropped 2 bases, with 12 bases sitting between them. Germline-derived CDR1 and CDR2 are LGHDT and YNNKEL (reference sequence). The CDR3 loop is CASSTDGHQETQYF. CDR3 nucleotides: TGTGCCAGCAGCACGGACGGGCATCAAGAGACCCAGTACTTC.

This chain uses TRBV5-5 with TRBJ2-7; 11 bases fit TRBD2. Unmatched junction bases numbered 4, after V lost 7 bases and J lost 1 base. CDR3 length: 14 amino acids. Germline CDR1 SGHKS, CDR2 YYEKEE (reference sequence). This chain's CDR3 is CASLGLAGSYEQYF. CDR3 DNA: TGTGCCAGCCTTGGACTAGCGGGTTCCTACGAGCAGTACTTC. The full variable domain, in which reference TRBV5-5 and TRBJ2-7 provide the parts outside the CDR3, is DAGVTQSPTHLIKTRGQQVTLRCSPISGHKSVSWYQQVLGQGPQFIFQYYEKEERGRGNFPDRFSARQFPNYSSELNVNALLLGDSALYLCASLGLAGSYEQYFGPGTRLTVT.